This entry describes one T cell receptor beta chain. Antigen specificity is unknown. The source of the sample is a study of identifying expanded T cells in peripheral blood. General study findings and limits: Variance in clone template counts between two-week samples significantly increased with total template count across all healthy donors. Technical replicates showed around 1.3 changed clones; two weeks 15 to 20; four weeks 19.

The V and J ends lost 0 bases and 0 bases respectively, with 8 bases between them. CDR3 size: 15 residues. The germline V gene encodes CDR1 SGDLS and CDR2 YYNGEE. Healthy donors had no documented immune events, such as infections, while sampled. The table came from immunoSEQ multiplex PCR; TCRdb's copy has only in-frame clones and leaves some out. In the table there are about 100,000 clones, 80% to 90% of which are singletons. The source of this sequence is a person aged 18 to 75 in good health. This chain uses TRBV9 with TRBJ2-3; D remains ambiguous. Sequencing was performed on blood. CDR3 nucleotides: TGTGCCAGCAGCGTAGTACCCGGGAGCACAGATACGCAGTATTTT. Its protein product is CASSVVPGSTDTQYF.